This T cell receptor beta chain was sequenced for a study of cytomegalovirus exposure and HLA in healthy donors. Germline V lookup: CDR1 DFQATT, CDR2 SNEGSKA (reference sequence). The CDR3 length is 11 residues. J lost 6 bases, V lost 5 bases, and 3 bases had no gene match. Study-wide results and caveats: Per a prior analysis, the majority of TCR beta V segments were productive roughly 90% or roughly 30% of the time.

PCR involved 60 Vbeta and 13 Jbeta primers. Some clones are missing from TCRdb's copy, which holds only in-frame ones; the method was immunoSEQ multiplex PCR. The sample yields approximately 93,000 clones, around four fifths seen once. Concerning this clone itself: What it recognizes is unknown.

The sample was PBMCs. The receptor was isolated from a middle-aged woman in good health and CMV-seronegative. V gene TRBV20-1 combines with J gene TRBJ2-7; 8 nucleotides match TRBD1. The CDR3 region is CSALQGGEQYF. CDR3 in DNA: TGCAGTGCTCTACAGGGGGGCGAGCAGTACTTC.